This note documents a single T cell receptor beta chain sequence. V dropped 1 base and J dropped 5 bases, with 14 bases sitting between them. Germline V gene data show CDR1 as GTSNPN and CDR2 as SVGIG (reference sequence). This CDR3 is 14 amino acids long. Profiled with immunoSEQ multiplex PCR; TCRdb holds only in-frame clones, not every one. The sample lists about 400,000 clones; approximately 86% were seen once. The source of the sample is a study of blood T cell repertoires in COVID-19. The sequenced sample consisted of peripheral blood. This clonotype was sampled from a human donor in a cohort sampled during active COVID-19. This chain uses TRBV30 with TRBJ1-1, with D tentatively TRBD1 (6 bases). The CDR3 nucleotides are TGTGCCTGGAGTGCCAACAGGGTCGGGACTGAAGCTTTCTTT. The encoded protein is CAWSANRVGTEAFF.